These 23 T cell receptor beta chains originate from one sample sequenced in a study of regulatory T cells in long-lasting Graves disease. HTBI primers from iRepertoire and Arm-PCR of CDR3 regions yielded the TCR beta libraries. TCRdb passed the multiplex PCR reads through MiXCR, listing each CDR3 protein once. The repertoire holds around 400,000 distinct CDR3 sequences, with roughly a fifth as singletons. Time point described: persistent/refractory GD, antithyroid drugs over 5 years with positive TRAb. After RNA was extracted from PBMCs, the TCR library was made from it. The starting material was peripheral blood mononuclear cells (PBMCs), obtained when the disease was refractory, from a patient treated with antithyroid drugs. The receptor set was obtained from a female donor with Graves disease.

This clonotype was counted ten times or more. The CDR3 sequence: CASSFEAGGVETQYF. The CDR3 region has the DNA TGTGCCAGCAGCTTCGAAGCGGGCGGTGTCGAGACCCAGTACTTC. The chain uses TRBV11-2 and TRBJ2-5; a weak D match, TRBD2 (6 bases). V lost 3 bases to trimming and J lost 5 bases, with 16 bases between them. Germline lookup yields CDR1 SGHAT and CDR2 FQNNGV. This CDR3 spans 15 amino acids.

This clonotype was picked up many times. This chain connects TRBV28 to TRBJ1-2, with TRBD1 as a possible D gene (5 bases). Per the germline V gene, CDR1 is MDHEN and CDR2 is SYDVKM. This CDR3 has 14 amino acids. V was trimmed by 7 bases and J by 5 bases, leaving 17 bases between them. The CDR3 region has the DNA TGTGCCAGCAATCCCTCAGGGTCGGGGTATGGCTACACCTTC. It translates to CASNPSGSGYGYTF.

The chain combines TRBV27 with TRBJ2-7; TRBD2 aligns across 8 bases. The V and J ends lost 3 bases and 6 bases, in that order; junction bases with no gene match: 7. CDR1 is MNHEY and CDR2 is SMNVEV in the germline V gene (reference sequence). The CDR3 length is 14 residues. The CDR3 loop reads CASSFGGLAGEQYF. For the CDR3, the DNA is TGTGCCAGCAGTTTTGGAGGACTAGCAGGCGAGCAGTACTTC.

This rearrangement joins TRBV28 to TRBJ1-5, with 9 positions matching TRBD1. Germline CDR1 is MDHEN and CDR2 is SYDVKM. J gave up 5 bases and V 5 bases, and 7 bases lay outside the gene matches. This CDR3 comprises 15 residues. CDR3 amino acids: CASSVWDRDDQPQHF. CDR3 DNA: TGTGCCAGCAGTGTCTGGGACAGGGATGATCAGCCCCAGCATTTT. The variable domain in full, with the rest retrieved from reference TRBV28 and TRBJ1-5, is DVKVTQSSRYLVKRTGEKVFLECVQDMDHENMFWYRQDPGLGLRLIYFSYDVKMKEKGDIPEGYSVSREKKERFSLILESASTNQTSMYLCASSVWDRDDQPQHFGDGTRLSIL.

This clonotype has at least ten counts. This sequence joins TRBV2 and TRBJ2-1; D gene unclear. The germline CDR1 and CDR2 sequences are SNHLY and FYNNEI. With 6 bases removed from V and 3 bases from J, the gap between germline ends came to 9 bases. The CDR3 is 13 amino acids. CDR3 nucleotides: TGTGCCAGCAGCTATGACAACTACAATGAGCAGTTCTTC. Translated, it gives CASSYDNYNEQFF.

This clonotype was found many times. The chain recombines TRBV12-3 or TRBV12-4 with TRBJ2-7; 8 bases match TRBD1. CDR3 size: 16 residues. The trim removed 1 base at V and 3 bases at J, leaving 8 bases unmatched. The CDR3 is CASSLVVTGGFYEQYF. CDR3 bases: TGTGCCAGCAGTTTAGTGGTAACAGGGGGATTCTACGAGCAGTACTTC.

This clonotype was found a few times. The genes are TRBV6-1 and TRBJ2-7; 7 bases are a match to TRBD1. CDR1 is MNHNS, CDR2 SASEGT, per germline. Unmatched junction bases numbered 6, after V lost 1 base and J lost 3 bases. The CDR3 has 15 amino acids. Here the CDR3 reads CASSEGPGQSYEQYF. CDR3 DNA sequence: TGTGCCAGCAGTGAAGGACCGGGACAGAGCTACGAGCAGTACTTC.

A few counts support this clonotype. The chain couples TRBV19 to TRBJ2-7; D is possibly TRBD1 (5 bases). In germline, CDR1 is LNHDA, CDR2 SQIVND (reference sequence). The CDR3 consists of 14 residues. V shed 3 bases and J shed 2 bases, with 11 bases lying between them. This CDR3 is CASSITGFTYEQYF. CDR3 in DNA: TGTGCCAGTAGTATCACAGGCTTCACCTACGAGCAGTACTTC.

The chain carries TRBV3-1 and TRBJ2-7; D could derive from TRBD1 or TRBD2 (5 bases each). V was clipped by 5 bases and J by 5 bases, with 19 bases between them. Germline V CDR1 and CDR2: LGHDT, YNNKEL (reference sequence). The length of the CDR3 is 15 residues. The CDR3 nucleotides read TGTGCCAGCAGCGTCGCGTTGGTCTCGGGGCACGAGCAGTACTTC. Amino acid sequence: CASSVALVSGHEQYF.

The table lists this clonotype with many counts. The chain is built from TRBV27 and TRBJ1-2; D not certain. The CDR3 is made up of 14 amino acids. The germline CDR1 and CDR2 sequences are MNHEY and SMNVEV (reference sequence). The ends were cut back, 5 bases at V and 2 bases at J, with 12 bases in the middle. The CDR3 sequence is CASSPSPPNYGYTF. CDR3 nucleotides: TGTGCCAGCAGTCCGAGTCCGCCCAACTATGGCTACACCTTC.

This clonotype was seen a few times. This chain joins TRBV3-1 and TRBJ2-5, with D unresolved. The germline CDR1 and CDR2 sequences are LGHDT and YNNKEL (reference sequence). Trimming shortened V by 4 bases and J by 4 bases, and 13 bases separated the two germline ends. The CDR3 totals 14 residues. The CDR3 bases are TGTGCCAGCAGCCCTCGAAGGGTCGGAGAGACCCAGTACTTC. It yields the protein CASSPRRVGETQYF.

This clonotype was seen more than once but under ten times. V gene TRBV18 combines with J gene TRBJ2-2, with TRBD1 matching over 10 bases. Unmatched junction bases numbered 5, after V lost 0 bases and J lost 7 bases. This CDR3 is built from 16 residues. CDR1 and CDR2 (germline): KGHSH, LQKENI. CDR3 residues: CASSPPGQGPSGELFF. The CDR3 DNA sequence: TGTGCCAGCTCACCACCGGGACAGGGGCCGAGCGGGGAGCTGTTTTTT.

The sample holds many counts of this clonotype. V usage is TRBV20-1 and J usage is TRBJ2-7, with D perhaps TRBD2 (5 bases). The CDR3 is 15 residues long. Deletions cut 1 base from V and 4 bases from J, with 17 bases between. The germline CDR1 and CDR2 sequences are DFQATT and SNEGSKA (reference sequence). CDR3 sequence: CSARAGSPATYEQYF. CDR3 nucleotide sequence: TGCAGTGCTAGAGCGGGGTCCCCGGCAACTTACGAGCAGTACTTC.

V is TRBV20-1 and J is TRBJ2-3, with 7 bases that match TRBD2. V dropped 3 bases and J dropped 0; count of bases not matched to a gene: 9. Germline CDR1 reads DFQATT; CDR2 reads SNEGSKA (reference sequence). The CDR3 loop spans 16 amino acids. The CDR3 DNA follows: TGCAGTGCTAGCGATACACTAGCGCTGAGCACAGATACGCAGTATTTT. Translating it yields CSASDTLALSTDTQYF.

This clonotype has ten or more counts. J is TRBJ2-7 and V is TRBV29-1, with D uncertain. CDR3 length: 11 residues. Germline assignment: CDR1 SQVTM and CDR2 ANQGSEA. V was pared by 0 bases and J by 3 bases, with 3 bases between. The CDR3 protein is CSVEDSYEQYF. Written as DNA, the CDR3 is TGCAGCGTTGAAGACAGCTACGAGCAGTACTTC.

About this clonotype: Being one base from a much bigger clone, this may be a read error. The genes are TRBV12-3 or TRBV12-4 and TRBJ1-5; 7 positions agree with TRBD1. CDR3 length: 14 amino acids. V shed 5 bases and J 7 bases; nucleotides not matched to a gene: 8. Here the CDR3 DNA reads TGTGCCAGCAGTATACCGACAGGGTACCAGCCCCAGCATTTT. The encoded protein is CASSIPTGYQPQHF.

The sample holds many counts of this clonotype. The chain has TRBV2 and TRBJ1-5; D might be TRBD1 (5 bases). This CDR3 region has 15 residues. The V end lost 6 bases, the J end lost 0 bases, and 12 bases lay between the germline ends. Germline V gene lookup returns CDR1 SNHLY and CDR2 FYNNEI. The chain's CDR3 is CASSVGHFSNQPQHF. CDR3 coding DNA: TGTGCCAGCAGCGTCGGACACTTTAGCAATCAGCCCCAGCATTTT.

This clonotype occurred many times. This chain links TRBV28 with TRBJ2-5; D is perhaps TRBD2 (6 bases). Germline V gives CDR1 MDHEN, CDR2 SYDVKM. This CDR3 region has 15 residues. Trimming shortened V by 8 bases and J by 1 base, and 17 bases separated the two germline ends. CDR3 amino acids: CASQYLGGSQETQYF. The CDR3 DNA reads TGTGCCAGCCAATACCTCGGGGGATCCCAAGAGACCCAGTACTTC.

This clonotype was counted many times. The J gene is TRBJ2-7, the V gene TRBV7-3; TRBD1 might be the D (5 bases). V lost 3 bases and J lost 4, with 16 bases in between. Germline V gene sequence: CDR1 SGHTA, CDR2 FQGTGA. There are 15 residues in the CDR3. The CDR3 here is CASSLELTVIYEQYF. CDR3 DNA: TGTGCCAGCAGCTTGGAGCTGACAGTGATATACGAGCAGTACTTC.

The CDR3 nucleotides read TGCAGCGTTGTCGGGGGCTACACCGGGGAGCTGTTTTTT. It encodes CSVVGGYTGELFF. The J gene is TRBJ2-2, the V gene TRBV29-1, with D perhaps matching TRBD1 or TRBD2 (6 bases each). In germline, CDR1 is SQVTM, CDR2 ANQGSEA. Trimming shortened V by 4 bases and J by 3 bases, and 9 bases separated the two germline ends. The CDR3 loop spans 13 amino acids.

The CDR3 bases are TGTGCCAGCAGCTTGGCCTTACCCACCTCCTACGAGCAGTACTTC. Protein: CASSLALPTSYEQYF. The chain joins TRBV5-5 to TRBJ2-7; no reliable D call. The CDR3 sequence is 15 residues long. Germline V gene data show CDR1 as SGHKS and CDR2 as YYEKEE (reference sequence). The V and J ends lost 0 bases and 0 bases respectively, with 10 bases between them.

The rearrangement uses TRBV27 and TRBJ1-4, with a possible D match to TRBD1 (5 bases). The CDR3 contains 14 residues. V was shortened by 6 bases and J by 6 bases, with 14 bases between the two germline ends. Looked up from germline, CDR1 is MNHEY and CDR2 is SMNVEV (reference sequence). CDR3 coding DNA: TGTGCCAGCAGCGAAGGGACGAGGCATGAAAAACTGTTTTTT. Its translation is CASSEGTRHEKLFF.

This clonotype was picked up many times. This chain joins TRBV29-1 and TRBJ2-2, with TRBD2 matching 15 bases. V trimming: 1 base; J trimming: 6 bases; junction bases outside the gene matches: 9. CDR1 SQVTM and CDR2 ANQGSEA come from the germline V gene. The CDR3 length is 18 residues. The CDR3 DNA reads TGCAGCGTTGAAGGGACTAGCGGGAGGGTTCGGCGGCCCGGGGAGCTGTTTTTT. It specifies CSVEGTSGRVRRPGELFF.